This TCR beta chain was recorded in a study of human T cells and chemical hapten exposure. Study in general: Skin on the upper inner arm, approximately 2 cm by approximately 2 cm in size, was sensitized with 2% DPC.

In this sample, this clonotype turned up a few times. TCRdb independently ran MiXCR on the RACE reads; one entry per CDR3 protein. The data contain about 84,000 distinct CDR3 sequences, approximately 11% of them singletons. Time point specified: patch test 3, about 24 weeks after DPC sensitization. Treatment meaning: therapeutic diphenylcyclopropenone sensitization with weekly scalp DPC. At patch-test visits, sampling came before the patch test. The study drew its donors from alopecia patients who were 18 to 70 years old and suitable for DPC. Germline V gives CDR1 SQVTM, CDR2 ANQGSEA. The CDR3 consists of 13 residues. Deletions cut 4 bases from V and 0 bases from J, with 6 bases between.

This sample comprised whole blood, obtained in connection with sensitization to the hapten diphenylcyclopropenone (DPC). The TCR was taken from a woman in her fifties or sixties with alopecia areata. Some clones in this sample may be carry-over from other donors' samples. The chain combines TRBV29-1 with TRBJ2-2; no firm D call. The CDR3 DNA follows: TGCAGCGTTGCACAAACGAACACCGGGGAGCTGTTTTTT. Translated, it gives CSVAQTNTGELFF.